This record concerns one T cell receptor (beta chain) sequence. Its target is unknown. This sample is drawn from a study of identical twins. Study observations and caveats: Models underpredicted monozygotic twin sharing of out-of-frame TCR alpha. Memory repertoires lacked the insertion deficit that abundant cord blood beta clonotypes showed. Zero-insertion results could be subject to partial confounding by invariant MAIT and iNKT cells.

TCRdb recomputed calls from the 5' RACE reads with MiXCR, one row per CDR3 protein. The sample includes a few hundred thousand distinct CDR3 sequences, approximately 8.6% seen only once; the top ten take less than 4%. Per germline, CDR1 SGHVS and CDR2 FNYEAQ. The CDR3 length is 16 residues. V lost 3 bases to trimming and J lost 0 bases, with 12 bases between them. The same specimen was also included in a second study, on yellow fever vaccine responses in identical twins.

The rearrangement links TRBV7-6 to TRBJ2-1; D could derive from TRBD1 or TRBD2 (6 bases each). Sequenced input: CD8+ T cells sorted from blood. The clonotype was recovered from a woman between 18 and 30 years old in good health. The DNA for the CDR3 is TGTGCCAGCAGCTTCTCGGAGGGGGGCTCCTACAATGAGCAGTTCTTC. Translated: CASSFSEGGSYNEQFF.